This is a list of T cell receptor beta chains from one sample in a study of shared clonotypes between healthy human individuals. The assay was immunoSEQ multiplex PCR, and TCRdb's table has in-frame clones only and misses some. The repertoire holds about 1.1 million clones, approximately 80% seen once, with roughly 0.62% in the top ten. Sequenced: memory CD4+ T cells from PBMCs. The receptors originated from a man aged 18 to 30 in good health. Some clones in this sample may be carry-over from other donors' samples. Each CDR3 is given with its conserved first and last residue. Fields, in order: D gene, J gene, clone size, V gene, CDR3 protein, CDR3 DNA. A D gene is named only where the DNA matches it firmly. The size field is filled for only some rows; it gives once, few, many or a size class.

>NA|TRBJ2-7|once|TRBV2
CASSYRRDSYEQYF
TGTGCCAGCAGCTACAGGAGAGATTCCTACGAGCAGTACTTC
>NA|TRBJ1-2|NA|TRBV28
CASSPSDPGRLYGGYTF
TGTGCCAGCAGTCCTTCCGACCCTGGTCGCCTGTACGGAGGCTACACCTTC
>TRBD2|TRBJ2-7|NA|TRBV30
CAWSGLAGSYEQYF
TGTGCCTGGAGTGGGCTAGCGGGGTCCTACGAGCAGTACTTC
>NA|TRBJ1-3|NA|TRBV28
CASSFYAGNTIYF
TGTGCCAGCAGTTTTTATGCTGGAAACACCATATATTTT
>NA|TRBJ2-4|NA|TRBV5-1
CASSLGQRNIQYF
TGCGCCAGCAGCTTGGGACAGAGAAACATTCAGTACTTC
>NA|TRBJ2-6|NA|TRBV18
CASMGQSGANVLTF
TGTGCCAGCATGGGCCAGTCTGGGGCCAACGTCCTGACTTTC
>TRBD2|TRBJ2-5|NA|TRBV28
CASSPGLRETQYF
TGTGCCAGCAGCCCGGGACTAAGGGAGACCCAGTACTTC
>TRBD2|TRBJ2-1|NA|TRBV4-2
CASSQSEGGPDEQFF
TGTGCCAGCAGCCAATCAGAGGGAGGGCCCGATGAGCAGTTCTTC
>NA|TRBJ2-7|NA|TRBV19
CASSADAGFRAEQYF
TGTGCCAGTAGTGCCGACGCAGGGTTCAGAGCCGAGCAGTACTTC
>NA|TRBJ2-2|NA|TRBV19
CASRRQGVGANTGELFF
TGTGCCAGTAGAAGGCAGGGTGTTGGCGCGAACACCGGGGAGCTGTTTTTT
>TRBD2|TRBJ2-7|NA|TRBV28
CASTLAGSIDEQYF
TGTGCCAGCACTTTAGCGGGATCCATAGACGAGCAGTACTTC
>NA|TRBJ2-3|NA|TRBV2
CASRDSWGTDTQYF
TGTGCCAGCAGGGACTCTTGGGGCACAGATACGCAGTATTTT
>TRBD2|TRBJ2-5|NA|TRBV5-1
CASSWGTSGQETQYF
TGCGCCAGCAGCTGGGGGACTAGCGGGCAAGAGACCCAGTACTTC
>NA|TRBJ1-2|few|TRBV19
CATRDFGYGYTF
TGTGCCACCCGGGACTTCGGCTATGGCTACACCTTC
>TRBD1|TRBJ2-4|NA|TRBV13
CASSSPDRSIQYF
TGTGCCAGCAGCTCCCCGGACAGGAGCATTCAGTACTTC
>NA|TRBJ2-1|once|TRBV27
CASSSLWGGQNEQFF
TGTGCCAGCAGTTCCCTTTGGGGGGGGCAGAATGAGCAGTTCTTC
>TRBD1|TRBJ1-4|NA|TRBV2
CASSGTGLNEKLFF
TGTGCCAGCAGTGGGACAGGCCTTAATGAAAAACTGTTTTTT
>NA|TRBJ2-6|NA|TRBV5-1
CASSLDGSGANVLTF
TGCGCCAGCAGCTTGGACGGGAGCGGGGCCAACGTCCTGACTTTC
>TRBD1|TRBJ1-5|NA|TRBV4-1
CASSQGQGEYQPQHF
TGCGCCAGCAGCCAAGGACAGGGGGAGTATCAGCCCCAGCATTTT
>NA|TRBJ1-4|NA|TRBV6-6
CASSYLGGTNEKLFF
TGTGCCAGCAGTTACCTAGGGGGGACTAATGAAAAACTGTTTTTT
>NA|TRBJ1-5|NA|TRBV6-6
CASSYSGSSQHF
TGTGCCAGCAGTTACTCAGGGTCGTCCCAGCATTTT
>NA|TRBJ2-5|NA|TRBV2
CASSLMGGGQETQYF
TGTGCCAGCAGTCTGATGGGAGGGGGGCAAGAGACCCAGTACTTC
>NA|TRBJ1-1|NA|TRBV28
CASSGQWGLNTNTEAFF
TGTGCCAGCAGTGGTCAGTGGGGCTTGAACACGAACACTGAAGCTTTCTTT
>TRBD2|TRBJ2-3|NA|TRBV6-6
CASSYTSGVSTDTQYF
TGTGCCAGCAGTTACACAAGCGGGGTTAGCACAGATACGCAGTATTTT
>TRBD2|TRBJ2-2|NA|TRBV7-3
CASSWTSGPPGELFF
TGTGCCAGCAGCTGGACTAGCGGCCCCCCCGGGGAGCTGTTTTTT
>TRBD2|TRBJ2-5|few|TRBV5-1
CASSTAIAGDQETQYF
TGCGCCAGCAGCACAGCTATTGCGGGAGACCAAGAGACCCAGTACTTC
>TRBD2|TRBJ2-1|NA|TRBV5-1
CASSPLAGASNEQFF
TGCGCCAGCAGCCCTCTAGCGGGAGCTAGCAATGAGCAGTTCTTC
>NA|TRBJ2-5|NA|TRBV5-4
CASSLIRAGSETQYF
TGTGCCAGCAGCTTGATCAGGGCAGGGTCAGAGACCCAGTACTTC
>NA|TRBJ2-7|few|TRBV28
CASSRAAGRSYEQYF
TGTGCCAGCAGTAGGGCGGCGGGACGTTCCTACGAGCAGTACTTC
>NA|TRBJ2-5|NA|TRBV18
CASSLLYGEWETQYF
TGTGCCAGCTCACTCCTGTACGGAGAATGGGAGACCCAGTACTTC